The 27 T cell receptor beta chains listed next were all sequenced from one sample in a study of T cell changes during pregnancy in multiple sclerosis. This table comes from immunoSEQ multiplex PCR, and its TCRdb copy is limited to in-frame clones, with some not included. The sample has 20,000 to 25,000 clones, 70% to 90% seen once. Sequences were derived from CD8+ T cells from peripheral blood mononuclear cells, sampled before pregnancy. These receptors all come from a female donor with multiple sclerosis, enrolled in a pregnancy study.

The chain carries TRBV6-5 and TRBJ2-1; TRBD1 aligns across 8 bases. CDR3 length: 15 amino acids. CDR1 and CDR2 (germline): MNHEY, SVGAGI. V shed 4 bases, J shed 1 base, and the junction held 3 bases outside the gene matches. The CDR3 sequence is CASSSRQGSYNEQFF. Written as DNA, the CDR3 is TGTGCCAGCAGTTCCCGACAGGGGTCCTACAATGAGCAGTTCTTC.

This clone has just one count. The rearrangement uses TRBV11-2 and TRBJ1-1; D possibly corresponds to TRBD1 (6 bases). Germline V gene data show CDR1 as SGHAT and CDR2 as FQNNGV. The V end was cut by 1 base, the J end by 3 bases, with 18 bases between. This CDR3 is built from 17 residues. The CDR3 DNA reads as TGTGCCAGCAGCTTAGCCCGCCCGCAGGGGAGGGACACTGAAGCTTTCTTT. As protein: CASSLARPQGRDTEAFF.

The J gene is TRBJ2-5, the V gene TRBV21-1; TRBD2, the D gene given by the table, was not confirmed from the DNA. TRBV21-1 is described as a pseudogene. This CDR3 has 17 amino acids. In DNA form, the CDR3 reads TGTGCCAGCAGCAAAGGGGGACTAGCGGGGACACAAGAGACCCAGTACTTC. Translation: CASSKGGLAGTQETQYF.

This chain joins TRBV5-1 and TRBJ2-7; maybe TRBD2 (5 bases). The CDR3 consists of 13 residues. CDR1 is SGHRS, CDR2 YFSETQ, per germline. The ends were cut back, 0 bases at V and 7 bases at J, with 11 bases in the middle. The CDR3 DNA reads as TGCGCCAGCAGCTTGGATTCCGGGGTGGAGCAGTACTTC. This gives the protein CASSLDSGVEQYF.

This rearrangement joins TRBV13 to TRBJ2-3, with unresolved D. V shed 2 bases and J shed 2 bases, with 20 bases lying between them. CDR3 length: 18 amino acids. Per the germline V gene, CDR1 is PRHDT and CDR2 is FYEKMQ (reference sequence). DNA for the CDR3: TGTGCCAGCAGCTTATTGATACGGTTCGCCACAGCCACAGATACGCAGTATTTT. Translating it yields CASSLLIRFATATDTQYF.

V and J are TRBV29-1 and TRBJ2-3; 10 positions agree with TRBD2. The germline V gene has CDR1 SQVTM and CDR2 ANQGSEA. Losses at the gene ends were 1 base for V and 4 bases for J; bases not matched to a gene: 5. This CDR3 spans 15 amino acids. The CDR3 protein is CSVEVTTSGADTQYF. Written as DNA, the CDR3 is TGCAGCGTTGAAGTGACAACTAGCGGGGCAGATACGCAGTATTTT.

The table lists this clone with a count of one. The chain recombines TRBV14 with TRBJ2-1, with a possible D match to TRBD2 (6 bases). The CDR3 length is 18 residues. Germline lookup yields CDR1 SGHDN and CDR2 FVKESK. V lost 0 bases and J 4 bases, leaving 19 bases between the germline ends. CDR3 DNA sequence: TGTGCCAGCAGCCAAGATTTTTCGGGAGCCAGTATATACAATGAGCAGTTCTTC. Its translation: CASSQDFSGASIYNEQFF.

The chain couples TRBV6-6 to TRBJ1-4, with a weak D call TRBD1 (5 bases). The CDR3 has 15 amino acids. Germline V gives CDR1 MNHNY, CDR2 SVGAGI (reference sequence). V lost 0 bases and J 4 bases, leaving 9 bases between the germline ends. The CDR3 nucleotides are TGTGCCAGCAGTTACTCGTCCGGGGGTAATGAAAAACTGTTTTTT. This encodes CASSYSSGGNEKLFF.

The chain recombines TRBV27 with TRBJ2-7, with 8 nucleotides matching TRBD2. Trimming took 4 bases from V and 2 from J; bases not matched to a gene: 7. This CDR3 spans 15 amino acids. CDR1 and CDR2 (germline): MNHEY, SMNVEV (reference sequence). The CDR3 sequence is CASSSLGGGTYEQYF. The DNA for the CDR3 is TGTGCCAGCAGTTCGCTCGGGGGGGGAACCTACGAGCAGTACTTC.

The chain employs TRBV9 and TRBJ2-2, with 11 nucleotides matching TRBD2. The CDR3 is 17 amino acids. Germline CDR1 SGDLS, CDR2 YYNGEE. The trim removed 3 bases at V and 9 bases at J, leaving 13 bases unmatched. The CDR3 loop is CASSDPLAGGPIWELFF. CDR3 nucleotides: TGTGCCAGCAGCGACCCGTTAGCGGGAGGGCCGATTTGGGAGCTGTTTTTT.

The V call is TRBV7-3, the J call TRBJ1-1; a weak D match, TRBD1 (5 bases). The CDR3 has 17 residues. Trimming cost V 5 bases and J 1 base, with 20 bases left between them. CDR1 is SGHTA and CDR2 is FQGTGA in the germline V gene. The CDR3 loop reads CASSTTTVQGRNTEAFF. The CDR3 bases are TGTGCCAGCAGCACCACTACGGTCCAGGGCCGGAACACTGAAGCTTTCTTT.

CDR3 in amino acids: CASSFESGGHNEQFF. The CDR3 region has the DNA TGCGCCAGCAGCTTTGAGAGCGGAGGCCACAATGAGCAGTTCTTC. The chain carries TRBV5-1 and TRBJ2-1; the D gene is possibly TRBD2 (5 bases). V dropped 2 bases and J dropped 5 bases, with 14 bases sitting between them. The CDR3 loop spans 15 amino acids. Germline CDR1 reads SGHRS; CDR2 reads YFSETQ.

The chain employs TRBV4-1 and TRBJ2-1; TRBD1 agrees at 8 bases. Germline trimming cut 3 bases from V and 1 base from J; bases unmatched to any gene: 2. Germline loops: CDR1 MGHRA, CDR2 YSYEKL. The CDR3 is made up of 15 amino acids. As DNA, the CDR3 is TGCGCCAGCAGCCAGCGGACAGGGTCCTACAATGAGCAGTTCTTC. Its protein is CASSQRTGSYNEQFF.

For the CDR3, the DNA is TGTGCCAGCAGCGTACTACTAGCGGGAGGGCCCGCAGATACGCAGTATTTT. This codes for CASSVLLAGGPADTQYF. The chain is built from TRBV27 and TRBJ2-3; 13 bases are shared with TRBD2. CDR3 length: 17 amino acids. V lost 6 bases to trimming and J lost 4 bases; unmatched junction nucleotides: 10. Germline V gene lookup returns CDR1 MNHEY and CDR2 SMNVEV (reference sequence).

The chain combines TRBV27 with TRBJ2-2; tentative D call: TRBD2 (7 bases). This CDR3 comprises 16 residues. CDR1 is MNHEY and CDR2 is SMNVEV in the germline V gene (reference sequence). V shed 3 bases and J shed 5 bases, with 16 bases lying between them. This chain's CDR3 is CASSFSGGERTGELFF. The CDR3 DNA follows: TGTGCCAGCAGTTTTTCGGGGGGCGAGCGGACCGGGGAGCTGTTTTTT.

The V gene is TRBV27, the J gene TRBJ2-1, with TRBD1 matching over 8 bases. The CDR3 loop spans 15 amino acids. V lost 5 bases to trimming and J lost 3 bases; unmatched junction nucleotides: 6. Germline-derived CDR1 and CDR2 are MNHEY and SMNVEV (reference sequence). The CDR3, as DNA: TGTGCCAGCAGTCTTGGACAGGGAGTCTACAATGAGCAGTTCTTC. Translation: CASSLGQGVYNEQFF.

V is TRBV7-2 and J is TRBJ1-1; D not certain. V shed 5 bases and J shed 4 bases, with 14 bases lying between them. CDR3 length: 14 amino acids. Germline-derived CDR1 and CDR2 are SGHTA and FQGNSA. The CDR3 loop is CASSVSVEGTEAFF. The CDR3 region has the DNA TGTGCCAGCAGCGTTAGCGTGGAGGGCACTGAAGCTTTCTTT. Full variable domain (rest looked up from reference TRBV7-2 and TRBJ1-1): GAGVSQSPSNKVTEKGKDVELRCDPISGHTALYWYRQSLGQGLEFLIYFQGNSAPDKSGLPSDRFSAERTGGSVSTLTIQRTQQEDSAVYLCASSVSVEGTEAFFGQGTRLTVV.

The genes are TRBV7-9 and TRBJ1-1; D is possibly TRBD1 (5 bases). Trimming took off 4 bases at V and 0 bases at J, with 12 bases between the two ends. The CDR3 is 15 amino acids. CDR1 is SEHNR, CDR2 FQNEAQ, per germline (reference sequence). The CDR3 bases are TGTGCCAGCAGCTCCAGGAAGGACATGAACACTGAAGCTTTCTTT. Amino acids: CASSSRKDMNTEAFF.

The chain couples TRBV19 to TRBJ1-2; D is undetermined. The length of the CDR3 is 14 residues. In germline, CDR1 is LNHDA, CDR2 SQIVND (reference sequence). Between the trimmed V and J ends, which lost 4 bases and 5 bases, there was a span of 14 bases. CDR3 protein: CASSSWYSGYGYTF. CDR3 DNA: TGTGCCAGTAGTAGTTGGTACAGTGGGTATGGCTACACCTTC.

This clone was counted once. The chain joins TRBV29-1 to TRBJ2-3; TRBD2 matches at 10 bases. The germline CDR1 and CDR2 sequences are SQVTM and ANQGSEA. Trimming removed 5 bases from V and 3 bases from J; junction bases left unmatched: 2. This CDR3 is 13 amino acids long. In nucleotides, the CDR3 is TGCAGCGTTCTAGCGGGAGTAACAGATACGCAGTATTTT. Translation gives CSVLAGVTDTQYF.

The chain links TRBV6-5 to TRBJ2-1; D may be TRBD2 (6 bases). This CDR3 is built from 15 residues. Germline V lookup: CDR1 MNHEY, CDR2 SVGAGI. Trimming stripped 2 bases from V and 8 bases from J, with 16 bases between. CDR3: CASSYVAGTPHEQFF. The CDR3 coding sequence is TGTGCCAGCAGTTACGTCGCGGGAACCCCCCATGAGCAGTTCTTC.

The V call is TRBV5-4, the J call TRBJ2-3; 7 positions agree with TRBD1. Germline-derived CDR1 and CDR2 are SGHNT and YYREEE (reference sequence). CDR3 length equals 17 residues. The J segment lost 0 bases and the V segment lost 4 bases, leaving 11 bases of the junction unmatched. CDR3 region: CASSHRDSPTSTDTQYF. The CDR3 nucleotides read TGTGCCAGCAGCCATAGGGACAGCCCTACTAGCACAGATACGCAGTATTTT. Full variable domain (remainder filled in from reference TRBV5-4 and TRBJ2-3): ETGVTQSPTHLIKTRGQQVTLRCSSQSGHNTVSWYQQALGQGPQFIFQYYREEENGRGNFPPRFSGLQFPNYSSELNVNALELDDSALYLCASSHRDSPTSTDTQYFGPGTRLTVL.

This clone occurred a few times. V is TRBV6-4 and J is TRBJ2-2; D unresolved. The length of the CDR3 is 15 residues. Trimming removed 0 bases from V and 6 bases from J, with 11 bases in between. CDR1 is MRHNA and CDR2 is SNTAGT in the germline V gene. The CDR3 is CASSDSQEGSGELFF. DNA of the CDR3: TGTGCCAGCAGTGACTCTCAGGAAGGCTCCGGGGAGCTGTTTTTT.

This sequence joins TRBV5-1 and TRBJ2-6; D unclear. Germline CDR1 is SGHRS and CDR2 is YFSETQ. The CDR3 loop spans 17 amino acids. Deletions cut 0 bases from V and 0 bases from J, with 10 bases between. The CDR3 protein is CASSLGHSGSGANVLTF. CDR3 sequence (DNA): TGCGCCAGCAGCTTGGGCCACTCAGGCTCTGGGGCCAACGTCCTGACTTTC.

The CDR3 nucleotides read TGTGCCAGCAGCTTAGGTAAGGGACAGGGAACCTACGAGCAGTACTTC. This codes for CASSLGKGQGTYEQYF. V gene TRBV7-9 combines with J gene TRBJ2-7; 9 nucleotides match TRBD1. Looked up from germline, CDR1 is SEHNR and CDR2 is FQNEAQ (reference sequence). The length of the CDR3 is 16 residues. Trimming took 1 base from V and 2 from J; bases not matched to a gene: 6. The full variable domain, its missing parts supplied by reference TRBV7-9 and TRBJ2-7, is DTGVSQNPRHKITKRGQNVTFRCDPISEHNRLYWYRQTLGQGPEFLTYFQNEAQLEKSRLLSDRFSAERPKGSFSTLEIQRTEQGDSAMYLCASSLGKGQGTYEQYFGPGTRLTVT.

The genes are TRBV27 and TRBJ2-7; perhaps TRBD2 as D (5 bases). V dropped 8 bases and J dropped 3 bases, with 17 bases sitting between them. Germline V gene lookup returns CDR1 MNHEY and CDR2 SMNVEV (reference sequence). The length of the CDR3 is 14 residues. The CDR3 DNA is TGTGCCAGCGGAAGAGGCCACGGGGTCTACGAGCAGTACTTC. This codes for CASGRGHGVYEQYF.

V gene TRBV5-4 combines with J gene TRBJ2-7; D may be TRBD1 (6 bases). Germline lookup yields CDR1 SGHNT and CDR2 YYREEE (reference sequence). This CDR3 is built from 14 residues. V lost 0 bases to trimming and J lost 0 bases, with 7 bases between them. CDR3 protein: CASSLGDNSYEQYF. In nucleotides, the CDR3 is TGTGCCAGCAGCTTGGGGGACAACTCCTACGAGCAGTACTTC.